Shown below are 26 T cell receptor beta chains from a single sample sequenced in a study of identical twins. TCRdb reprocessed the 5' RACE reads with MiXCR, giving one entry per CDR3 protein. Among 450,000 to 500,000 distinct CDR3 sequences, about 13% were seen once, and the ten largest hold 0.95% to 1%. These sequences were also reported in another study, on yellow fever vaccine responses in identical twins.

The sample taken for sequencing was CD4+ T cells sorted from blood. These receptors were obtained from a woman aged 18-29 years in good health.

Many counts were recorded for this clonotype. CDR3 protein: CATRAAGGVETQYF. CDR3 DNA sequence: TGTGCCACCAGAGCCGCGGGCGGGGTTGAGACCCAGTACTTC. V usage is TRBV24-1 and J usage is TRBJ2-5, with D perhaps matching TRBD2 (6 bases). Germline V lookup: CDR1 KGHDR, CDR2 SFDVKD. Trimming left V 7 bases short and J 5 bases short, with 16 bases between. The CDR3 sequence is 14 residues long.

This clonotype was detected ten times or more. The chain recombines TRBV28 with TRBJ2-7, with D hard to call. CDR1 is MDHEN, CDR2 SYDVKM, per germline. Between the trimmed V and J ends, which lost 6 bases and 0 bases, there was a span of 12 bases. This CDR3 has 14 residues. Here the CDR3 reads CASRRVKSSYEQYF. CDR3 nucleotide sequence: TGTGCCAGCAGGCGTGTAAAAAGCTCCTACGAGCAGTACTTC.

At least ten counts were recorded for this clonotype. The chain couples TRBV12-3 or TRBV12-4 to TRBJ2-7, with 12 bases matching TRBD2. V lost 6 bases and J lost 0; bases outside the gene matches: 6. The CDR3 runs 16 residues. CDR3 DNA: TGTGCCAGCAGCACGAGGACTAGCGGGATCTCCTACGAGCAGTACTTC. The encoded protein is CASSTRTSGISYEQYF.

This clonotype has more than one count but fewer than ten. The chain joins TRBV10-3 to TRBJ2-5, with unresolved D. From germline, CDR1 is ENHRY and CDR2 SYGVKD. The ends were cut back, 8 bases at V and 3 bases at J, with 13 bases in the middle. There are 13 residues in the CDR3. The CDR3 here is CAIRHDRKETQYF. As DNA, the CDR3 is TGTGCCATCCGCCACGATAGGAAAGAGACCCAGTACTTC.

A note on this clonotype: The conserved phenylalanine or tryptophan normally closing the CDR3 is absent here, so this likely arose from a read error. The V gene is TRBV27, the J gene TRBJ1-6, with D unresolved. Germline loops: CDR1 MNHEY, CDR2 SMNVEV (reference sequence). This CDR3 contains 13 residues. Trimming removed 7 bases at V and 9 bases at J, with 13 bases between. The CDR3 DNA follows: TGTGCCAGCAAGGCTCAACCCGGTTCACCCCTCCACGTT. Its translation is CASKAQPGSPLHV.

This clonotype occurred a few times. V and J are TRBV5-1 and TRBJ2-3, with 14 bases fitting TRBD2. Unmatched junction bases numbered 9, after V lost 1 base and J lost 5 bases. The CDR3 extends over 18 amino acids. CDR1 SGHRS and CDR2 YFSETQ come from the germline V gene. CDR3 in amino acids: CASSLLIGTSGRGDTQYF. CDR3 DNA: TGCGCCAGCAGCTTGTTAATTGGGACTAGCGGGAGAGGAGATACGCAGTATTTT.

The CDR3 loop reads CASMSGGTYEQYF. CDR3 nucleotide sequence: TGTGCCAGCATGTCCGGGGGGACGTACGAGCAGTACTTC. V gene TRBV2 combines with J gene TRBJ2-7; the match to TRBD2 covers 7 bases. Trimming at V came to 7 bases and at J to 4 bases, leaving 7 bases not matched to a gene. This CDR3 region has 13 residues. Germline CDR1 is SNHLY and CDR2 is FYNNEI.

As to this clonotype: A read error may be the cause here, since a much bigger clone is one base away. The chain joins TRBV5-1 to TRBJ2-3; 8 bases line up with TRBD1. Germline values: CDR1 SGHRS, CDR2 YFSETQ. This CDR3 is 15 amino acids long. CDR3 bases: TGCGCCAGCAGCTTCAGGGGGCAAAGCACAGATTCGCAGTATTTT. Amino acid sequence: CASSFRGQSTDSQYF.

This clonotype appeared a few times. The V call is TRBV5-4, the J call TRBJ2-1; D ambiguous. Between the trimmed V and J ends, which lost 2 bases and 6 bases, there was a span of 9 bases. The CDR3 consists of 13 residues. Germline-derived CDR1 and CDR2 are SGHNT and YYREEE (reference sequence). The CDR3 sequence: CASSFVTINEQFF. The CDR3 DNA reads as TGTGCCAGCAGCTTCGTGACCATCAATGAGCAGTTCTTC.

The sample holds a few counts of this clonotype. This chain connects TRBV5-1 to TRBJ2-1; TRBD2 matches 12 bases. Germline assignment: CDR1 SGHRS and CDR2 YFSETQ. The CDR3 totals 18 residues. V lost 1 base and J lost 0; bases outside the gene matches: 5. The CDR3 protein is CASSLLTSGGLSYNEQFF. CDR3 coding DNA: TGCGCCAGCAGCTTGTTGACTAGCGGGGGACTCTCCTACAATGAGCAGTTCTTC.

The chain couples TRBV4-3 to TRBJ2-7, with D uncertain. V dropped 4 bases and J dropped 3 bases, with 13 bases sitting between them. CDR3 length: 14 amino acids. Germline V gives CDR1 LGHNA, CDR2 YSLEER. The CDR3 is CASSPSLVNYEQYF. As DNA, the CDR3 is TGCGCCAGCAGCCCCTCCTTGGTGAACTACGAGCAGTACTTC.

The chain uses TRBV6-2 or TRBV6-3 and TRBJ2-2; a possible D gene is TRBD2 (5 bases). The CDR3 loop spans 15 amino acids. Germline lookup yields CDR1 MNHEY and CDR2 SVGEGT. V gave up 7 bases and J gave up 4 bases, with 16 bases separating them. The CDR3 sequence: CASKADSDPTGELFF. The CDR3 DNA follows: TGTGCCAGCAAAGCGGATAGCGACCCCACCGGGGAGCTGTTTTTT.

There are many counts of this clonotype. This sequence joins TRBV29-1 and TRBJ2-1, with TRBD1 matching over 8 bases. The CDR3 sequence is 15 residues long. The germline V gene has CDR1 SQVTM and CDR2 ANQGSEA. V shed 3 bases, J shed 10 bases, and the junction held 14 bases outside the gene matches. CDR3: CSVERGQGRVWEQFF. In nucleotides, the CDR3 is TGCAGCGTTGAGCGAGGACAGGGACGTGTTTGGGAGCAGTTCTTC.

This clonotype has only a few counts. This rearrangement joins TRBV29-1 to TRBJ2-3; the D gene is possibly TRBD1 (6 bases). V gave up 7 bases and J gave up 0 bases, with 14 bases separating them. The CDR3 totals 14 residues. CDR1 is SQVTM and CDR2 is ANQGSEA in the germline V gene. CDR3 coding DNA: TGCAGCGCGACAGGTCCTCCTAGCACAGATACGCAGTATTTT. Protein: CSATGPPSTDTQYF.

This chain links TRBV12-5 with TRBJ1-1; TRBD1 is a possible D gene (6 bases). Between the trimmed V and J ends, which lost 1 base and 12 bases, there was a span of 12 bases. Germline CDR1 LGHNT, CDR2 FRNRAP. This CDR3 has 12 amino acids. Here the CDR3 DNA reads TGTGCTAGTGGTTTGGGAACAGGGTGGACTTTCTTT. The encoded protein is CASGLGTGWTFF.

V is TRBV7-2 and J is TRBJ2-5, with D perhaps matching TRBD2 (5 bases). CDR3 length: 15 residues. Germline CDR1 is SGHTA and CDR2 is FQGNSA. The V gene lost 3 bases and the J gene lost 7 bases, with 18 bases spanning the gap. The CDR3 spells CASSFFGETGGTQYF. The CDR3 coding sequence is TGTGCCAGCAGCTTTTTCGGGGAAACCGGAGGGACCCAGTACTTC.

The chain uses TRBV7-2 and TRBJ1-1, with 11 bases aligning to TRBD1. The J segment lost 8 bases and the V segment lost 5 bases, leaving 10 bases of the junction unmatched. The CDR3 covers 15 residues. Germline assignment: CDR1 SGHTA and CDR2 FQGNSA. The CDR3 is CASSGQGQGVGEAFF. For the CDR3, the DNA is TGTGCCAGCAGCGGGCAGGGACAGGGGGTTGGGGAAGCTTTCTTT.

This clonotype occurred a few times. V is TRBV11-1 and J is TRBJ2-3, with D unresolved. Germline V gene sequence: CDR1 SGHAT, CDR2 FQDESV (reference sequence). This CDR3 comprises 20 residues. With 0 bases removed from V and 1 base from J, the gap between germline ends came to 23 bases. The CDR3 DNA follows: TGTGCCAGCAGCTTAGCCCGAAACGGAGTTTGGGCCCCCCGCACAGATACGCAGTATTTT. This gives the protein CASSLARNGVWAPRTDTQYF.

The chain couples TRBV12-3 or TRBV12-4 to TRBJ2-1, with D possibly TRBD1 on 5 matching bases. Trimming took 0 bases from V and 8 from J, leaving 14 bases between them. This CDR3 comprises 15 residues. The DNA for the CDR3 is TGTGCCAGCAGTTTAGCAGCCAGGGAAATCGATGAGCAGTTCTTC. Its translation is CASSLAAREIDEQFF.

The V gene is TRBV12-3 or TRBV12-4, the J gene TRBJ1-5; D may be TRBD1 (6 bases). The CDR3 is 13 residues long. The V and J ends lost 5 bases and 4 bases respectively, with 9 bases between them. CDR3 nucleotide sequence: TGTGCCAGCAGTGCACAGGGAAATCAGCCCCAGCATTTT. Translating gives CASSAQGNQPQHF.

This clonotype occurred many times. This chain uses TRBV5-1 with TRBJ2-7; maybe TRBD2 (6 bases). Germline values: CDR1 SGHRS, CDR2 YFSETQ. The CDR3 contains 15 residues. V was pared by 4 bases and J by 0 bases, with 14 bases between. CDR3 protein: CASSPLPGSSYEQYF. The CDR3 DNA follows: TGCGCCAGCAGCCCTCTTCCCGGGAGCTCCTACGAGCAGTACTTC.

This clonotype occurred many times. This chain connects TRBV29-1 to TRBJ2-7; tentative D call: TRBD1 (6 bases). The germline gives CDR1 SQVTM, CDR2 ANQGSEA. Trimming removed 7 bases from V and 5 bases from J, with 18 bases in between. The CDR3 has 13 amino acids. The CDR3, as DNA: TGCAGCGCCGGGACATCAGAGGCCAACGAGCAGTACTTC. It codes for CSAGTSEANEQYF.

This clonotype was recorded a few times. DNA of the CDR3: TGTGCCAGTAGTATAGGACGGGTCAATCAGCCCCAGCATTTT. It is translated as CASSIGRVNQPQHF. The chain links TRBV19 to TRBJ1-5; no reliable D call. Germline V lookup: CDR1 LNHDA, CDR2 SQIVND (reference sequence). The CDR3 extends over 14 amino acids. Between the trimmed V and J ends, which lost 1 base and 3 bases, there was a span of 7 bases.

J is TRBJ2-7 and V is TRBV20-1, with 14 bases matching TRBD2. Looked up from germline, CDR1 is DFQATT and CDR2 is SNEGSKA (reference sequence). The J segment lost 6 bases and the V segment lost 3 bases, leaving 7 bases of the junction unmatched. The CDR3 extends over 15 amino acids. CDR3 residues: CSASQGLAGVLEQYF. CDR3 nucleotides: TGCAGTGCTAGCCAGGGACTAGCGGGAGTACTCGAGCAGTACTTC.

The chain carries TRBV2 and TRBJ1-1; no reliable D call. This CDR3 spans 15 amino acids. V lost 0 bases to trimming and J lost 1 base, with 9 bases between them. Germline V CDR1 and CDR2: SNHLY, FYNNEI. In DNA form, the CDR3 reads TGTGCCAGCAGTGAAGCGCTTCCCCGGAACACTGAAGCTTTCTTT. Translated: CASSEALPRNTEAFF.

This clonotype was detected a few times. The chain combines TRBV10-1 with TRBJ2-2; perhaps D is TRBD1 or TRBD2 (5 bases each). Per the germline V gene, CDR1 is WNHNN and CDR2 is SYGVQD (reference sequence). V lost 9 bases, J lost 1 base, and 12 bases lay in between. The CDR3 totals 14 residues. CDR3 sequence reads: CASSGPLNTGELFF. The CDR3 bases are TGCGCCAGTTCGGGACCCTTGAACACCGGGGAGCTGTTTTTT.